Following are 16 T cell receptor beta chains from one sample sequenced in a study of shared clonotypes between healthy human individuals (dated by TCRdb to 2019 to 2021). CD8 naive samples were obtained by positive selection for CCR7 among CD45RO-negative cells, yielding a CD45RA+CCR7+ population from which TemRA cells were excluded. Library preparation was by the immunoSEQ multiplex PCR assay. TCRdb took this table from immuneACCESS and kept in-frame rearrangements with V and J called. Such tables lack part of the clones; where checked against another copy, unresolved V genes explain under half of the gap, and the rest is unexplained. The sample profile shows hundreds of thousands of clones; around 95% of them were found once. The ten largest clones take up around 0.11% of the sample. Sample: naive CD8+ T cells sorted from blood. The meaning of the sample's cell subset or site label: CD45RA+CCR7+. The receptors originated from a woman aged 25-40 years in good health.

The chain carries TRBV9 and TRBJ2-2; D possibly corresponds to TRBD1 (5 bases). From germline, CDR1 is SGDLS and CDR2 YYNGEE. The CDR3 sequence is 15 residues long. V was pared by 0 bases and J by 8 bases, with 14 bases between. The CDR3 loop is CASSVDLGQGGELFF. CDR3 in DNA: TGTGCCAGCAGCGTAGATCTAGGGCAGGGAGGGGAGCTGTTTTTT.

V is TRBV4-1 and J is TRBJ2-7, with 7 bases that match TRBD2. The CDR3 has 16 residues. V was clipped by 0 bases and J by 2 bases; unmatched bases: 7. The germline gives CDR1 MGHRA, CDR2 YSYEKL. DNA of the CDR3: TGCGCCAGCAGCCAAGAACGCGAGCGGGATACCTACGAGCAGTACTTC. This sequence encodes CASSQERERDTYEQYF.

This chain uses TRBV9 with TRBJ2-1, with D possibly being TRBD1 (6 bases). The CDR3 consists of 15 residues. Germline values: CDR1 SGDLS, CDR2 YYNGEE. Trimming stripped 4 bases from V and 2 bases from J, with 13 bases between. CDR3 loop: CASSLEKGAYNEQFF. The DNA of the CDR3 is TGTGCCAGCAGCTTAGAGAAGGGGGCCTACAATGAGCAGTTCTTC.

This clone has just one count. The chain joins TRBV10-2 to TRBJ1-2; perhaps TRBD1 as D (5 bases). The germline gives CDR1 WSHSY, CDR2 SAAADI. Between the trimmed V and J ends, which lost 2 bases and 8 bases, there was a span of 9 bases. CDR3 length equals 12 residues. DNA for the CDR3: TGCGCCAGCAGTGAGGGGAAGGGGGGCTACACCTTC. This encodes CASSEGKGGYTF.

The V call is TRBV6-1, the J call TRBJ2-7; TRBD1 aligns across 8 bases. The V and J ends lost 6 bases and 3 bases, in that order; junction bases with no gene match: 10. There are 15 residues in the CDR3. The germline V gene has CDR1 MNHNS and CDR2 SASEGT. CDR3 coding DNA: TGTGCCAGCAGACACACCGGGACAGGCATCTACGAGCAGTACTTC. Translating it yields CASRHTGTGIYEQYF.

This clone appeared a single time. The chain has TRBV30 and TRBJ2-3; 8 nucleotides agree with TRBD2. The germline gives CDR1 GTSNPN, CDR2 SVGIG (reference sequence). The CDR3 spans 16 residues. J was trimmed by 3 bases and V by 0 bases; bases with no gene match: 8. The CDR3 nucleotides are TGTGCCTGGAGTGTACCCGGGTTAGCGGGAACAGATACGCAGTATTTT. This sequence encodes CAWSVPGLAGTDTQYF.

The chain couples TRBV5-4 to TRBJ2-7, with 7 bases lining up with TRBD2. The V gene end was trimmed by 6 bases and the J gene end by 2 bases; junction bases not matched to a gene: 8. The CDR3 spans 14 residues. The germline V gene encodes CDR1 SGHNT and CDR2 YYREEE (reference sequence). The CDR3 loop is CASNVGGSPYEQYF. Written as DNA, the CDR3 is TGTGCCAGCAACGTGGGCGGGAGCCCCTACGAGCAGTACTTC.

The CDR3 coding sequence is TGCGCCAGCAGCCAAGTACAGGGTCCCTTAAACACCGGGGAGCTGTTTTTT. This codes for CASSQVQGPLNTGELFF. This chain links TRBV4-1 with TRBJ2-2; D perhaps matches TRBD1 (6 bases). CDR1 MGHRA and CDR2 YSYEKL come from the germline V gene. This CDR3 is built from 17 residues. The germline V and J ends were trimmed by 1 base and 2 bases, with 14 bases remaining between them.

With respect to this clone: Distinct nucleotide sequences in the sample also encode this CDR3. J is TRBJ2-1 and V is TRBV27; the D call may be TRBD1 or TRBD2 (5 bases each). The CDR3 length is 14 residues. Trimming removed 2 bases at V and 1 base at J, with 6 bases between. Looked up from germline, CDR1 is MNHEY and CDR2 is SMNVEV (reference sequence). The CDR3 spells CASSLGGSYNEQFF. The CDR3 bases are TGTGCCAGCAGTTTAGGGGGTTCCTACAATGAGCAGTTCTTC.

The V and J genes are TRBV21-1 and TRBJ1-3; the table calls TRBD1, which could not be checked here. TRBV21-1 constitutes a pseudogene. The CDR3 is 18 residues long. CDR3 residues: CASSKGQGIPTSGNTIYF. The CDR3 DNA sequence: TGTGCCAGCAGCAAAGGACAGGGGATCCCGACTTCTGGAAACACCATATATTTT.

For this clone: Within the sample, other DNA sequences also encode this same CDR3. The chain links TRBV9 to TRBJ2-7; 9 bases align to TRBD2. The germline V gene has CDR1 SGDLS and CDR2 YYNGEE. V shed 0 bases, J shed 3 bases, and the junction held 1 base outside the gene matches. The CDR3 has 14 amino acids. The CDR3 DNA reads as TGTGCCAGCAGCGTAGGTAGCGGGAGCTACGAGCAGTACTTC. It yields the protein CASSVGSGSYEQYF.

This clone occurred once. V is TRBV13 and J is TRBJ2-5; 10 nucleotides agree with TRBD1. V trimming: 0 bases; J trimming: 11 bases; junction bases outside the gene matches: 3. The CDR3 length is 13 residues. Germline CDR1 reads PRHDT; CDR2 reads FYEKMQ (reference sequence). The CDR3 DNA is TGTGCCAGCAGCTTAGGGGGGACAGGGGAGCAGTACTTC. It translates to CASSLGGTGEQYF.

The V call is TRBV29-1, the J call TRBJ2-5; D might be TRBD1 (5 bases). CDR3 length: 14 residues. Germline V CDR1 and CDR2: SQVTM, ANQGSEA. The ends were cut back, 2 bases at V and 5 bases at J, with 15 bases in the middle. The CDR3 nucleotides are TGCAGCGTTGAACAGGGCCCCGCGGAGGAGACCCAGTACTTC. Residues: CSVEQGPAEETQYF.

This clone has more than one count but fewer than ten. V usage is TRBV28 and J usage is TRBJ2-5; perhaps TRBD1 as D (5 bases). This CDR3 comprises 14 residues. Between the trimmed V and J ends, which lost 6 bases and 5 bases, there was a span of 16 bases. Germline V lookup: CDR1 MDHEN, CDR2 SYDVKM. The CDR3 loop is CASRWGRVKETQYF. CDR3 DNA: TGTGCCAGCAGGTGGGGCCGGGTAAAGGAGACCCAGTACTTC.

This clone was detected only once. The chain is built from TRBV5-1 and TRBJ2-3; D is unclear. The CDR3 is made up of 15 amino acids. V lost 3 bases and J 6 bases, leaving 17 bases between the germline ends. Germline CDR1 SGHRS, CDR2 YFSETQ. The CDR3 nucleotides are TGCGCCAGCAGCTACCCGGACCGACTTGTTGATACGCAGTATTTT. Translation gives CASSYPDRLVDTQYF.

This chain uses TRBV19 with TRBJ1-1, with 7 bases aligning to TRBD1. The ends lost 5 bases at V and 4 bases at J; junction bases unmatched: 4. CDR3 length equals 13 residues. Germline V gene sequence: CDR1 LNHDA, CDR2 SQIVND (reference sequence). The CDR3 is CASSFRDSTEAFF. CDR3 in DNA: TGTGCCAGTAGTTTCCGGGACAGCACTGAAGCTTTCTTT.